This TCR beta chain appears in the sequencing data of a study of cytomegalovirus exposure and HLA in healthy donors. Study-wide results and caveats: The dataset shows that most TCR sequences were rare, while some public TCRs occurred in many donors.

This CDR3 is 14 amino acids long. Germline V lookup: CDR1 SNHLY, CDR2 FYNNEI. Losses at the gene ends were 8 bases for V and 4 bases for J; bases not matched to a gene: 9. Details on this clone: As yet, its antigen is unknown.

The data were produced by immunoSEQ multiplex PCR, yet TCRdb's version contains in-frame clones alone and is incomplete. The sample holds about 180,000 clones, around 85% seen once. Sequenced: PBMCs. This chain joins TRBV2 and TRBJ1-2; 8 nucleotides line up with TRBD1. The clonotype was recovered from a man younger than 35 in good health and CMV-seropositive. The CDR3 DNA follows: TGTGCCAGCGGAGAGACAGGGGCCGGCTATGGCTACACCTTC. This codes for CASGETGAGYGYTF.